This TCR beta chain was documented in a study of blood T cell repertoires in COVID-19. Seattle's cohort entered during active infection and was followed longitudinally. Sequencing used immunoSEQ multiplex PCR; TCRdb keeps in-frame clones, though not all of them. Of about 320,000 clones listed, under 90% are singletons. The CDR3 length is 16 residues. The V gene end was trimmed by 5 bases and the J gene end by 2 bases; junction bases not matched to a gene: 10. The germline V gene has CDR1 LNHDA and CDR2 SQIVND (reference sequence). The chain uses TRBV19 and TRBJ1-2, with 8 positions matching TRBD1. This TCR was sampled from a woman in her thirties with COVID-19, enrolled during active disease. The specimen was peripheral blood. CDR3 nucleotide sequence: TGTGCCAGTAGTGCGAGCATCAGGGGGCGGAACTATGGCTACACCTTC. Amino acids: CASSASIRGRNYGYTF.